This T cell receptor (beta chain) was observed in a study of blood T cell repertoires in COVID-19. About the study: COVID-19 samples collected from the United States, Italy and Spain covered acute and convalescent phases.

Clones were sequenced by immunoSEQ multiplex PCR, and TCRdb holds only the in-frame ones, with some missing. Of some 74,000 clones in the sample, 76% are singletons; the top ten hold more than 15%. Germline CDR1 SEHNR, CDR2 FQNEAQ (reference sequence). The CDR3 is 14 amino acids. V was trimmed by 5 bases and J by 3 bases, leaving 12 bases between them. The chain links TRBV7-9 to TRBJ2-3; TRBD1 might be the D (6 bases). Material for sequencing was peripheral blood. The TCR sequence derives from a man aged 65 to 85 with active or convalescent COVID-19. This CDR3 reads CASSPTRGTDTQYF. In nucleotides, the CDR3 is TGTGCCAGCAGCCCGACAAGGGGGACAGATACGCAGTATTTT. Combining the CDR3 with reference TRBV7-9 and TRBJ2-3 gives the whole variable domain DTGVSQNPRHKITKRGQNVTFRCDPISEHNRLYWYRQTLGQGPEFLTYFQNEAQLEKSRLLSDRFSAERPKGSFSTLEIQRTEQGDSAMYLCASSPTRGTDTQYFGPGTRLTVL.